This TCR beta chain was documented in a study of patients and donors after allogeneic stem cell transplantation. TCRdb re-called the RT-PCR reads with MiXCR, one entry per CDR3 protein. In the table there are about 110,000 distinct CDR3 sequences, approximately 40% of which are singletons. Trimming cost V 6 bases and J 9 bases; bases outside gene matches: 3. CDR1 is ENHRY, CDR2 SYGVKD, per germline. The length of the CDR3 is 12 residues. The sample comprised blood, either unsorted or a sorted T cell fraction (not recorded which). The chain joins TRBV10-3 to TRBJ2-2; 8 nucleotides agree with TRBD2. This receptor was identified in a human donor who was either an allogeneic HSCT recipient or a stem cell or donor lymphocyte infusion donor (not recorded which). It is not recorded whose cells these are; they may come from a transplant donor. CDR3 residues: CAISQRERELFF. Here the CDR3 DNA reads TGTGCCATCAGCCAGCGGGAGCGGGAGCTGTTTTTT.